The entry that follows covers one TCR beta chain sequence. Trimming took off 6 bases at V and 7 bases at J, with 25 bases between the two ends. The CDR3 has 17 amino acids. CDR1 MDHEN and CDR2 SYDVKM come from the germline V gene. Only in-frame clones appear in the TCRdb table, and some are missing; sequencing was by immunoSEQ multiplex PCR. The table records roughly 110,000 clones, about nine tenths of them present only once. This sample stems from a study of OX40 agonist ivuxolimab in advanced cancers. Sequencing used CD4+ or CD8+ T cells sorted from blood, obtained in a trial of the OX40 agonist ivuxolimab. The chain has TRBV28 and TRBJ1-5, with D hard to call. The receptor comes from an adult with an advanced solid tumor such as melanoma, head and neck, liver or kidney cancer. CDR3 nucleotides: TGTGCCAGCAGGCATGGAGGAGTCCGACCAACGAACCAGCCCCAGCATTTT. Its protein product is CASRHGGVRPTNQPQHF.